The source of this T cell receptor (beta chain) is a study of blood T cell repertoires in COVID-19. Study context: Collection of acute and convalescent COVID-19 samples took place in the United States, Italy and Spain. Sources were T cells, B-cell-depleted T cells, or PBMCs; the material itself was cDNA or gDNA.

Per the original data handling: Reference gene primer amplification yielded estimated nucleated cell counts. Libraries were prepared by immunoSEQ multiplex PCR; TCRdb keeps only in-frame clonotypes and omits some of them. The V and J calls and clone size were taken over from that table, and D and trimming were inferred from the DNA. Of fewer than 250,000 clones in the sample, around 86% were seen once. CDR1 SGHTA and CDR2 FQGTGA come from the germline V gene. CDR3 length: 16 amino acids. The V segment lost 1 base and the J segment 3 bases; nucleotides outside the gene matches: 6. This sequence was found in a man aged 60 to 69 with acute or convalescent COVID-19. The sample was peripheral blood. The chain employs TRBV7-3 and TRBJ2-3, with 8 bases fitting TRBD1. CDR3 coding DNA: TGTGCCAGCAGCTTAAACCGGGACAGGTTTACAGATACGCAGTATTTT. The encoded protein is CASSLNRDRFTDTQYF.